The 12 T cell receptor beta chains below were found in one sample sequenced in a study of T cell responses to AZD1222 COVID-19 vaccine. Profiled with immunoSEQ multiplex PCR; TCRdb holds only in-frame clones, not every one. The sample shows about 180,000 clones, roughly 91% of them seen only once. This material consisted of peripheral blood, taken 28 days after the second AZD1222 dose. These TCRs come from an adult who received the AZD1222 COVID-19 vaccine.

The gene calls are TRBV19 and TRBJ2-2; weak D call: TRBD1 (6 bases). V lost 3 bases and J 1 base, leaving 9 bases between the germline ends. CDR1 is LNHDA and CDR2 is SQIVND in the germline V gene (reference sequence). This CDR3 spans 15 amino acids. CDR3 nucleotide sequence: TGTGCCAGTAGTATGGGACATCTGAACACCGGGGAGCTGTTTTTT. It specifies CASSMGHLNTGELFF.

This rearrangement joins TRBV28 to TRBJ1-6, with D unresolved. Trimming stripped 10 bases from V and 0 bases from J, with 10 bases between. This CDR3 spans 14 amino acids. Germline CDR1 MDHEN, CDR2 SYDVKM. CDR3 DNA: TGTGCCACCAGAGAGGGCTCCTATAATTCACCCCTCCACTTT. Amino acid sequence: CATREGSYNSPLHF. Looking up the rest from reference TRBV28 and TRBJ1-6 gives the full variable domain: DVKVTQSSRYLVKRTGEKVFLECVQDMDHENMFWYRQDPGLGLRLIYFSYDVKMKEKGDIPEGYSVSREKKERFSLILESASTNQTSMYLCATREGSYNSPLHFGNGTRLTVT.

The gene calls are TRBV6-5 and TRBJ1-3; TRBD1 matches at 7 bases. CDR3 size: 15 residues. Trimming removed 6 bases from V and 0 bases from J; junction bases left unmatched: 5. Germline assignment: CDR1 MNHEY and CDR2 SVGAGI. DNA for the CDR3: TGTGCCAGCAGACCGACAGGGAGCTCTGGAAACACCATATATTTT. It encodes CASRPTGSSGNTIYF.

The chain carries TRBV7-8 and TRBJ2-3, with D possibly TRBD2 on 5 matching bases. CDR1 and CDR2 (germline): SGHVS, FQNEAQ. This CDR3 is 14 amino acids long. The V gene lost 6 bases and the J gene lost 10 bases, with 20 bases spanning the gap. DNA of the CDR3: TGTGCCAGCAGTCGGACGGATCCTCGGGAAGCGCAGTATTTT. Protein sequence: CASSRTDPREAQYF. Complete variable domain (other parts from reference TRBV7-8 and TRBJ2-3): GAGVSQSPRYKVAKRGQDVALRCDPISGHVSLFWYQQALGQGPEFLTYFQNEAQLDKSGLPSDRFFAERPEGSVSTLKIQRTQQEDSAVYLCASSRTDPREAQYFGPGTRLTVL.

The chain carries TRBV19 and TRBJ2-7; TRBD1 matches 7 bases. J gave up 4 bases and V 4 bases, and 10 bases lay outside the gene matches. Germline V gene lookup returns CDR1 LNHDA and CDR2 SQIVND (reference sequence). The CDR3 totals 15 residues. CDR3 in DNA: TGTGCCAGTAGTAGCCGACAGGGCTCCACATACGAGCAGTACTTC. Its translation: CASSSRQGSTYEQYF. Full variable domain (outside the CDR3, taken from reference TRBV19 and TRBJ2-7): DGGITQSPKYLFRKEGQNVTLSCEQNLNHDAMYWYRQDPGQGLRLIYYSQIVNDFQKGDIAEGYSVSREKKESFPLTVTSAQKNPTAFYLCASSSRQGSTYEQYFGPGTRLTVT.

The chain is built from TRBV7-3 and TRBJ2-5; D is undetermined. Deletions cut 3 bases from V and 5 bases from J, with 13 bases between. Germline V gene sequence: CDR1 SGHTA, CDR2 FQGTGA. CDR3 length: 14 residues. Here the CDR3 reads CASSFGPIGETQYF. For the CDR3, the DNA is TGTGCCAGCAGCTTCGGACCTATCGGGGAGACCCAGTACTTC.

This clone was seen only a few times. At the DNA level, this CDR3 is encoded by other sequences in the same sample as well. This sequence joins TRBV25-1 and TRBJ2-5, with D perhaps given as TRBD1 or TRBD2 (5 bases each). Germline values: CDR1 MGHDK, CDR2 SYGVNS. V was shortened by 2 bases and J by 4 bases, with 23 bases between the two germline ends. CDR3 length: 18 residues. CDR3 coding DNA: TGTGCCAGCAGTGAAAGGAGGATCTCCGTGGGGGTGGGAGAGACCCAGTACTTC. This sequence encodes CASSERRISVGVGETQYF.

This clone has just a few counts. The chain employs TRBV5-4 and TRBJ2-3; TRBD2 matches at 12 bases. Germline lookup yields CDR1 SGHNT and CDR2 YYREEE (reference sequence). CDR3 length: 17 residues. The V segment lost 6 bases and the J segment 2 bases; nucleotides outside the gene matches: 10. For the CDR3, the DNA is TGTGCCAGCAACCATGGGGGACTAGCGGGCCCCACAGATACGCAGTATTTT. Residues: CASNHGGLAGPTDTQYF. Based on the CDR3 plus reference TRBV5-4 and TRBJ2-3, the full variable domain is ETGVTQSPTHLIKTRGQQVTLRCSSQSGHNTVSWYQQALGQGPQFIFQYYREEENGRGNFPPRFSGLQFPNYSSELNVNALELDDSALYLCASNHGGLAGPTDTQYFGPGTRLTVL.

The rearrangement uses TRBV10-3 and TRBJ1-1; D not certain. Per germline, CDR1 ENHRY and CDR2 SYGVKD. The V end was cut by 6 bases, the J end by 0 bases, with 14 bases between. CDR3 size: 15 residues. CDR3 residues: CAISPAPPLNTEAFF. The CDR3 nucleotides read TGTGCCATCAGCCCAGCGCCCCCATTGAACACTGAAGCTTTCTTT.

This chain joins TRBV9 and TRBJ1-4, with TRBD1 identical over 7 bases. Trimming took 4 bases from V and 6 from J; bases not matched to a gene: 6. The germline gives CDR1 SGDLS, CDR2 YYNGEE. This CDR3 region has 14 residues. CDR3 region: CASSYRQGDEKLFF. CDR3 DNA sequence: TGTGCCAGCAGCTACCGACAGGGAGATGAAAAACTGTTTTTT.

The genes are TRBV3-1 (or the pseudogene TRBV3-2) and TRBJ2-7; 14 bases are a match to TRBD2. The CDR3 runs to 17 residues. CDR1 is LGHDT, CDR2 YNNKEL, per germline (reference sequence). J gave up 4 bases and V 4 bases, and 9 bases lay outside the gene matches. The chain's CDR3 is CASSRPGLAGVGYEQYF. The CDR3 DNA reads TGTGCCAGCAGCCGTCCGGGACTAGCGGGAGTAGGGTACGAGCAGTACTTC.

A single count supports this clone. The V and J genes are TRBV28 and TRBJ2-2; D gene uncertain. The V and J ends lost 3 bases and 6 bases respectively, with 5 bases between them. The CDR3 sequence is 12 residues long. Looked up from germline, CDR1 is MDHEN and CDR2 is SYDVKM. DNA of the CDR3: TGTGCCAGCAGTTTGGAGCCCGGGGAGCTGTTTTTT. Translated: CASSLEPGELFF.